The clone carrying this T cell receptor beta chain was recorded a few times. The antigen is not known. PBMCs, at least 7 million per sample, were isolated. The data were obtained in a study of blood T cells in healthy people across ages. Through a sample-barcoded 5' primer and a J-beta primer mix, a second PCR was run for roughly 7 to 11 cycles. Every cDNA molecule bore a tag from a template-switch adaptor containing 12 random nucleotides. TCRdb called the 5' RACE reads again in MiXCR, with one record for every CDR3 protein. This sample has about a million distinct CDR3 sequences; around 54% occur once, and the top ten carry 20% to 25%. Points from the study as a whole: Whereas aged donors had fewer naive CD4+ cells, long-lived donors had more of them and higher diversity. The diversity estimates, figures obtained from one million T cells, were considered underestimates.

The CDR3 is 12 amino acids. Per germline, CDR1 MNHEY and CDR2 SMNVEV (reference sequence). The V gene lost 2 bases and the J gene lost 5 bases, with 6 bases spanning the gap. The sample comprised blood. The V call is TRBV27, the J call TRBJ1-2; no clear D gene. This receptor was identified in an older woman in good health. DNA of the CDR3: TGTGCCAGCAGTTTAATGGGGTATGGCTACACCTTC. Amino acid sequence: CASSLMGYGYTF.